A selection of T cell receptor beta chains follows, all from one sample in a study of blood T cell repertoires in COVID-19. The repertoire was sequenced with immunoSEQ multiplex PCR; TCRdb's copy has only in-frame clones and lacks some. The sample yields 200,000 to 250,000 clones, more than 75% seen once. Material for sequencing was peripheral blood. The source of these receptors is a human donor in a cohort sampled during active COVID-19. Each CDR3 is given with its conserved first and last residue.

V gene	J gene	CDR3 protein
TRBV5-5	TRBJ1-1	CASSLVARETEAFF
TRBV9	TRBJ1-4	CASSPQVGGANEKLFF
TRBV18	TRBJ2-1	CASLPERVRNEQFF
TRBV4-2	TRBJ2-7	CASSQEKEEGSSSYEQYF
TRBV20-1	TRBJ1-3	CSGVRGDTIYF
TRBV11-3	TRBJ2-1	CASSLESDNEQFF
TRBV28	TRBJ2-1	CASSFRSEQFF
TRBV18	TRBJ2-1	CASSPLGEGDNEQFF
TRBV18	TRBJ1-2	CASSPSDRDYYGYTF
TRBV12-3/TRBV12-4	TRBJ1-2	CASSQATYGYTF
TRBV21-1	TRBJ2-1	CASSKVFKAIWDRGHNEQFF
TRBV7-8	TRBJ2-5	CASSLAFPSLETQYF
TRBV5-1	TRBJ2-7	CASSFTSHYEQYF
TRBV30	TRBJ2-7	CAWVGPWEPYEQYF
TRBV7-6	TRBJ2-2	CASTPGVWTGELFF
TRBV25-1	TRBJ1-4	CASSDTRTTNEKLFF
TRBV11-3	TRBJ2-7	CASSLQGSYEQYF
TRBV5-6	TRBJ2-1	CASSLVGSGGSEQFF
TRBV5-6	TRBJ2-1	CASSPGQNEQFF
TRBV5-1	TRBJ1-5	CASSLGQGGNQPQHF
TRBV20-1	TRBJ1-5	CSASSEVDQPQHF